These 16 T cell receptor beta chains were all obtained from the same sample, sequenced in a study of shared clonotypes between healthy human individuals (dated by TCRdb to 2020 to 2021). The library was generated by the immunoSEQ multiplex PCR assay. The table comes from immuneACCESS by way of TCRdb, which keeps in-frame sequences with V and J called. Part of the clones is missing from these tables; in studies checked, under half for an unresolved V gene and the rest for unknown reasons. The sample table shows just over 2,000,000 clones, and roughly 94% are seen once. The ten most abundant clones make up 0.13% of the sample. The specimen sequenced was naive CD4+ T cells sorted from blood. Read against the paper, the sample's cell subset or site label means: CD45RA+ positively selected. All receptors come from a man younger than 35 in good health.

CDR3 amino acids: CASSATGFNSPLHF. DNA of the CDR3: TGTGCCAGCAGCGCGACAGGCTTCAATTCACCCCTCCACTTT. The chain joins TRBV5-6 to TRBJ1-6; a weak D match, TRBD1 (6 bases). V was shortened by 4 bases and J by 7 bases, with 12 bases between the two germline ends. Germline loops: CDR1 SGHDT, CDR2 YYEEEE. The CDR3 is made up of 14 amino acids.

This chain links TRBV19 with TRBJ1-5; 8 bases agree with TRBD1. The V segment lost 3 bases and the J segment 0 bases; nucleotides outside the gene matches: 10. Germline V gene sequence: CDR1 LNHDA, CDR2 SQIVND (reference sequence). This CDR3 comprises 18 residues. The CDR3 sequence: CASSILPSTGDSNQPQHF. CDR3 bases: TGTGCCAGTAGTATCCTCCCCTCGACAGGGGATAGCAATCAGCCCCAGCATTTT.

The genes are TRBV10-2 and TRBJ1-2; the D is unclear. The V gene's germline CDR1 is WSHSY and CDR2 SAAADI. Trimming took 4 bases from V and 4 from J, leaving 7 bases between them. The CDR3 has 12 residues. The CDR3 loop reads CASSVTFYGYTF. For the CDR3, the DNA is TGCGCCAGCAGTGTTACGTTCTATGGCTACACCTTC.

A remark on this clone: This sample includes further DNA sequences coding for the same CDR3. The chain uses TRBV7-9 and TRBJ1-1; 9 positions match TRBD1. The V gene's germline CDR1 is SEHNR and CDR2 FQNEAQ (reference sequence). The CDR3 spans 15 residues. The J segment lost 2 bases and the V segment lost 4 bases, leaving 5 bases of the junction unmatched. CDR3 DNA sequence: TGTGCCAGCAGCTCCCGGACAGGGGATAACACTGAAGCTTTCTTT. It is translated as CASSSRTGDNTEAFF.

The rearrangement joins TRBV6-1 to TRBJ1-2, with D uncertain. CDR3 length: 12 amino acids. Germline assignment: CDR1 MNHNS and CDR2 SASEGT. Trimming removed 3 bases at V and 2 bases at J, with 4 bases between. The CDR3, as DNA: TGTGCCAGCAGTGACCCCAACTATGGCTACACCTTC. Its protein is CASSDPNYGYTF.

The rearrangement links TRBV6-5 to TRBJ2-7; 8 nucleotides match TRBD1. The CDR3 covers 14 residues. The germline gives CDR1 MNHEY, CDR2 SVGAGI. After removal of 5 bases from V and 3 bases from J, the junction contained 6 bases not matched to a gene. CDR3 sequence: CASSRTGSLYEQYF. The CDR3 nucleotides read TGTGCCAGCAGTCGGACAGGGAGCCTCTACGAGCAGTACTTC.

This chain uses TRBV7-2 with TRBJ1-3, with D tentatively TRBD1 (5 bases). The CDR3 consists of 15 residues. CDR1 and CDR2 from the germline V gene are SGHTA and FQGNSA. V was shortened by 3 bases and J by 6 bases, with 15 bases between the two germline ends. CDR3: CASSLGRLRENTIYF. DNA for the CDR3: TGTGCCAGCAGCTTGGGACGGCTCAGGGAAAACACCATATATTTT.

The V gene is TRBV30, the J gene TRBJ2-2; 8 nucleotides match TRBD1. The germline V gene encodes CDR1 GTSNPN and CDR2 SVGIG (reference sequence). The CDR3 has 11 amino acids. Trimming took 8 bases from V and 6 from J; bases not matched to a gene: 2. CDR3 amino acids: CAQGASGELFF. Written as DNA, the CDR3 is TGTGCCCAGGGGGCTTCCGGGGAGCTGTTTTTT.

The chain recombines TRBV7-2 with TRBJ2-5, with D hard to call. Trimming cost V 0 bases and J 5 bases, with 10 bases left between them. The CDR3 covers 14 residues. CDR1 is SGHTA and CDR2 is FQGNSA in the germline V gene. This CDR3 is CASSLAHLRETQYF. DNA for the CDR3: TGTGCCAGCAGCTTAGCGCACCTAAGGGAGACCCAGTACTTC.

Concerning this clone: Other DNA sequences from this sample encode an identical CDR3 as well. V is TRBV6-5 and J is TRBJ2-7; possibly TRBD2 for D (5 bases). The CDR3 length is 14 residues. The V gene lost 6 bases and the J gene lost 1 base, with 13 bases spanning the gap. Germline assignment: CDR1 MNHEY and CDR2 SVGAGI. CDR3 DNA sequence: TGTGCCAGCAGGAGGACTGGTCTTTCCTACGAGCAGTACTTC. It is translated as CASRRTGLSYEQYF.

This rearrangement joins TRBV7-9 to TRBJ1-2, with a weak D call TRBD1 (6 bases). V was cut by 4 bases and J by 14 bases, with 23 bases left in between. Germline V CDR1 and CDR2: SEHNR, FQNEAQ (reference sequence). The CDR3 is 14 residues long. The CDR3 region has the DNA TGTGCCAGCAGCTATTTATTCGAGACAATCACAGGGACCTTC. Amino acids: CASSYLFETITGTF.

The genes are TRBV28 and TRBJ1-4, with 10 bases fitting TRBD1. The CDR3 covers 15 residues. Germline V gene lookup returns CDR1 MDHEN and CDR2 SYDVKM. V lost 3 bases, J lost 3 bases, and 1 base stayed unmatched. As DNA, the CDR3 is TGTGCCAGCAGTTTGACAGGGGGCCCTAATGAAAAACTGTTTTTT. It translates to CASSLTGGPNEKLFF.

In this sample, this clone turned up a few times. The rearrangement uses TRBV4-1 and TRBJ1-2, with D unclear. This CDR3 contains 14 residues. Germline assignment: CDR1 MGHRA and CDR2 YSYEKL. The germline V and J ends were trimmed by 1 base and 6 bases, with 12 bases remaining between them. The CDR3 loop reads CASSQVPGSHGYTF. The CDR3 coding sequence is TGCGCCAGCAGCCAAGTACCAGGATCTCATGGCTACACCTTC.

The CDR3 protein is CASRQLSGGTQYF. The DNA of the CDR3 is TGTGCCAGCAGGCAACTCTCCGGGGGGACCCAGTACTTC. The chain couples TRBV6-5 to TRBJ2-5, with a weak D call TRBD2 (6 bases). This CDR3 is built from 13 residues. The V and J ends lost 6 bases and 7 bases respectively, with 15 bases between them. The germline CDR1 and CDR2 sequences are MNHEY and SVGAGI.

Regarding this clone: A much larger clone is a single base away; this may be a read error. The CDR3 end shows no conserved phenylalanine or tryptophan, and so a read error is likely. J is TRBJ1-4 and V is TRBV28, with 9 bases aligning to TRBD1. The CDR3 is 18 amino acids. Germline lookup yields CDR1 MDHEN and CDR2 SYDVKM. The trim removed 4 bases at V and 3 bases at J, leaving 12 bases unmatched. The CDR3 DNA reads as TGTGCCAGCAGTTCATCGGGACAGGGCACTTCGTCTAATGAAAAACTGTTTCTT. Its protein is CASSSSGQGTSSNEKLFL.

The chain combines TRBV5-6 with TRBJ2-5; D possibly corresponds to TRBD1 (6 bases). This CDR3 region has 16 residues. The V gene's germline CDR1 is SGHDT and CDR2 YYEEEE. Trimming took off 4 bases at V and 6 bases at J, with 22 bases between the two ends. The CDR3 is CASSPLSGTIYKTQYF. Here the CDR3 DNA reads TGTGCCAGCAGCCCGCTTTCCGGGACAATTTACAAGACCCAGTACTTC. Full variable domain (missing parts from reference TRBV5-6 and TRBJ2-5): DAGVTQSPTHLIKTRGQQVTLRCSPKSGHDTVSWYQQALGQGPQFIFQYYEEEERQRGNFPDRFSGHQFPNYSSELNVNALLLGDSALYLCASSPLSGTIYKTQYFGPGTRLLVL.